Following are 26 T cell receptor beta chains from one sample sequenced in a study of cytomegalovirus exposure and HLA in healthy donors. 60 Vbeta and 13 Jbeta primers were used in PCR. Only in-frame clones appear in the TCRdb table, and some are missing; sequencing was by immunoSEQ multiplex PCR. Seen here are 140,000 to 150,000 clones, 70% observed once, and the top ten hold 2.1%. Input material: PBMCs. These receptor sequences come from an older woman in good health and CMV-seropositive.

The chain links TRBV6-1 to TRBJ2-7, with 7 bases fitting TRBD1. V was clipped by 6 bases and J by 0 bases; unmatched bases: 5. CDR1 and CDR2 (germline): MNHNS, SASEGT. This CDR3 comprises 14 residues. The CDR3 region has the DNA TGTGCCAGCAGCCGACAGGGCAACTCCTACGAGCAGTACTTC. Translation: CASSRQGNSYEQYF.

CDR3 loop: CASSIGWDRFYEQYF. CDR3 nucleotides: TGTGCCAGCAGCATTGGATGGGACAGATTCTACGAGCAGTACTTC. The J gene is TRBJ2-7, the V gene TRBV27; 7 nucleotides line up with TRBD1. Per germline, CDR1 MNHEY and CDR2 SMNVEV (reference sequence). CDR3 length: 15 amino acids. Trimming cost V 6 bases and J 3 bases; bases outside gene matches: 11.

J is TRBJ1-1 and V is TRBV4-2; D unclear. The CDR3 has 13 amino acids. Germline V lookup: CDR1 LGHNA, CDR2 YNFKEQ. Trimming took off 4 bases at V and 3 bases at J, with 9 bases between the two ends. CDR3 protein: CASSRMEDTEAFF. CDR3 bases: TGTGCCAGCAGCCGTATGGAGGACACTGAAGCTTTCTTT.

The CDR3 DNA is TGTGCCAGCAGTTTTAGAGTCCTTGGCACAGATACGCAGTATTTT. It codes for CASSFRVLGTDTQYF. V usage is TRBV27 and J usage is TRBJ2-3; D is unresolved. There are 15 residues in the CDR3. Trimming shortened V by 3 bases and J by 1 base, and 11 bases separated the two germline ends. Germline V gene sequence: CDR1 MNHEY, CDR2 SMNVEV (reference sequence).

For this clone: The same CDR3 is also encoded by other DNA sequences in this sample. This chain connects TRBV9 to TRBJ1-1; the D gene is possibly TRBD1 (5 bases). The V end was cut by 2 bases, the J end by 2 bases, with 7 bases between. The CDR3 length is 13 residues. Germline CDR1 and CDR2: SGDLS and YYNGEE. CDR3 residues: CASSVDSNTEAFF. The DNA for the CDR3 is TGTGCCAGCAGCGTCGACAGTAACACTGAAGCTTTCTTT.

The CDR3 nucleotides read TGTGCCAGTTCGGACAGGGGGCGAGGCTACACCTTC. Amino acid sequence: CASSDRGRGYTF. The gene calls are TRBV28 and TRBJ1-2; 11 bases line up with TRBD1. Germline CDR1 MDHEN, CDR2 SYDVKM. This CDR3 has 12 residues. With V trimmed by 9 bases and J by 8 bases, 5 bases remained unmatched.

CDR3 residues: CSASLGPEAFF. The CDR3 DNA reads as TGCAGTGCTAGCTTGGGGCCTGAAGCTTTCTTT. The V call is TRBV20-1, the J call TRBJ1-1; TRBD1 is a possible D gene (5 bases). Trimming took 3 bases from V and 6 from J, leaving 8 bases between them. Germline assignment: CDR1 DFQATT and CDR2 SNEGSKA (reference sequence). The CDR3 is 11 residues long.

This chain links TRBV15 with TRBJ2-5; D remains unclear. The CDR3 sequence is 13 residues long. CDR1 is LNHNV and CDR2 is YYDKDF in the germline V gene (reference sequence). V lost 0 bases and J 2 bases, leaving 4 bases between the germline ends. The chain's CDR3 is CATSRDPQETQYF. CDR3 DNA sequence: TGTGCCACCAGCAGAGATCCTCAAGAGACCCAGTACTTC.

The V call is TRBV21-1, the J call TRBJ1-1. TRBV21-1 is listed as a pseudogene. The CDR3 totals 15 residues. CDR3 DNA sequence: TGTGCCAGCAGCAAAGTATCGCGGTTGAACACTGAAGCTTTCTTT. Translating gives CASSKVSRLNTEAFF.

The chain uses TRBV6-5 and TRBJ1-1; the D is unclear. The CDR3 runs 13 residues. With 3 bases removed from V and 1 base from J, the gap between germline ends came to 6 bases. Germline CDR1 reads MNHEY; CDR2 reads SVGAGI. The CDR3 DNA sequence: TGTGCCAGCAGTTATATAGCGAACACTGAAGCTTTCTTT. Its protein product is CASSYIANTEAFF.

A few counts support this clone. V usage is TRBV6-1 and J usage is TRBJ2-1, with TRBD2 as a possible D gene (6 bases). With 6 bases removed from V and 2 bases from J, the gap between germline ends came to 11 bases. This CDR3 is 14 amino acids long. CDR1 is MNHNS, CDR2 SASEGT, per germline. This CDR3 reads CASRRDFTYNEQFF. CDR3 DNA: TGTGCCAGCAGAAGGGACTTTACCTACAATGAGCAGTTCTTC.

V gene TRBV7-5 combines with J gene TRBJ2-7; the listed D gene, TRBD2, was not tested against the DNA. TRBV7-5 is annotated as a pseudogene. The CDR3 has 16 amino acids. CDR3: CARSLTPWVANYEQYF. The CDR3 DNA reads as TGTGCCAGAAGCTTAACACCCTGGGTAGCTAACTACGAGCAGTACTTC.

The chain uses TRBV6-5 and TRBJ1-3, with D perhaps TRBD1 (6 bases). Germline V gives CDR1 MNHEY, CDR2 SVGAGI. Trimming took 0 bases from V and 4 from J, leaving 13 bases between them. CDR3 length equals 16 residues. CDR3 protein: CASSYSRQGTGNTIYF. CDR3 DNA: TGTGCCAGCAGTTACTCTCGGCAGGGGACGGGAAACACCATATATTTT.

The chain is built from TRBV5-1 and TRBJ2-3, with D possibly being TRBD2 (5 bases). V lost 0 bases and J 5 bases, leaving 10 bases between the germline ends. CDR1 is SGHRS, CDR2 YFSETQ, per germline. The CDR3 is 14 amino acids. The CDR3 bases are TGCGCCAGCAGCTTGGAGGATGCGGGAGATACGCAGTATTTT. It is translated as CASSLEDAGDTQYF.

The chain combines TRBV19 with TRBJ1-5, with 9 bases lining up with TRBD1. Looked up from germline, CDR1 is LNHDA and CDR2 is SQIVND (reference sequence). CDR3 length: 15 residues. The V and J ends lost 4 bases and 7 bases, in that order; junction bases with no gene match: 8. CDR3 bases: TGTGCCAGTAGTAAGCCCGGGACAGGGTGGCAGCCCCAGCATTTT. It is translated as CASSKPGTGWQPQHF. The full variable domain, rest sourced from reference TRBV19 and TRBJ1-5, is DGGITQSPKYLFRKEGQNVTLSCEQNLNHDAMYWYRQDPGQGLRLIYYSQIVNDFQKGDIAEGYSVSREKKESFPLTVTSAQKNPTAFYLCASSKPGTGWQPQHFGDGTRLSIL.

This clone was found a few times. The V gene is TRBV28, the J gene TRBJ2-4; a possible D gene is TRBD2 (6 bases). The CDR3 loop spans 12 amino acids. The V end was cut by 6 bases, the J end by 16 bases, with 19 bases between. Germline V lookup: CDR1 MDHEN, CDR2 SYDVKM. The CDR3 DNA reads as TGTGCCAGCAGATCAACAGGCGGGACCACTTACTTC. Its protein is CASRSTGGTTYF.

The V gene is TRBV6-5, the J gene TRBJ1-4; no definite D call. The CDR3 is made up of 13 amino acids. Trimming removed 11 bases at V and 0 bases at J, with 10 bases between. CDR1 and CDR2 from the germline V gene are MNHEY and SVGAGI. The CDR3 sequence is CASRGSTNEKLFF. The CDR3 region has the DNA TGTGCCTCACGGGGATCAACTAATGAAAAACTGTTTTTT.

The rearrangement links TRBV18 to TRBJ1-1; maybe TRBD1 (5 bases). CDR3 length: 15 amino acids. Germline V gene sequence: CDR1 KGHSH, CDR2 LQKENI. Trimming removed 6 bases at V and 2 bases at J, with 16 bases between. The CDR3 loop reads CASSRVGEGNTEAFF. In nucleotides, the CDR3 is TGTGCCAGCTCCCGTGTAGGGGAGGGTAACACTGAAGCTTTCTTT.

This clone came up a few times. V and J are TRBV10-3 and TRBJ2-1; D remains unclear. Trimming stripped 5 bases from V and 5 bases from J, with 16 bases between. The length of the CDR3 is 15 residues. Germline V gene sequence: CDR1 ENHRY, CDR2 SYGVKD. In nucleotides, the CDR3 is TGTGCCATCAGTAATACAAATCGAAACGACAATGAGCAGTTCTTC. Amino acids: CAISNTNRNDNEQFF.

The chain uses TRBV6-1 and TRBJ1-2; D is uncertain. V was trimmed by 2 bases and J by 7 bases, leaving 11 bases between them. Germline lookup yields CDR1 MNHNS and CDR2 SASEGT. This CDR3 region has 13 residues. The CDR3 protein is CASSERGVSGYTF. The CDR3 bases are TGTGCCAGCAGTGAACGGGGAGTCAGTGGCTACACCTTC.

The chain employs TRBV2 and TRBJ1-4, with TRBD1 identical over 11 bases. CDR1 SNHLY and CDR2 FYNNEI come from the germline V gene. The length of the CDR3 is 15 residues. V was clipped by 7 bases and J by 7 bases; unmatched bases: 8. In nucleotides, the CDR3 is TGTGCCAGCACCGGACAGGGGGCGGAGGTTGAAAAACTGTTTTTT. Amino acids: CASTGQGAEVEKLFF.

In its sample, this clone was seen a few times. V is TRBV7-2 and J is TRBJ2-5, with a tentative D call TRBD1 (6 bases). The ends were cut back, 3 bases at V and 5 bases at J, with 10 bases in the middle. Germline V CDR1 and CDR2: SGHTA, FQGNSA. The length of the CDR3 is 13 residues. In DNA form, the CDR3 reads TGTGCCAGCAGCTTTTATGGGGGCGAGACCCAGTACTTC. The encoded protein is CASSFYGGETQYF.

This clone has only a few counts. An end of the junction differs from the germline gene, which may be a read error. The CDR3 DNA reads as TGTGCCAGCAGCCCGCAGTATAGCAATCAGCCCCAGCATTTT. It yields the protein CASSPQYSNQPQHF. The chain couples TRBV4-1 to TRBJ1-5, with D unclear. The CDR3 has 14 residues. Germline V lookup: CDR1 MGHRA, CDR2 YSYEKL.

This clone was seen only a few times. The chain carries TRBV5-1 and TRBJ1-2, with unresolved D. The CDR3 loop spans 13 amino acids. CDR1 SGHRS and CDR2 YFSETQ come from the germline V gene. V was pared by 2 bases and J by 1 base, with 6 bases between. CDR3: CASSFSSNYGYTF. DNA for the CDR3: TGCGCCAGCAGCTTTTCCAGTAACTATGGCTACACCTTC. The full variable domain, its missing parts supplied by reference TRBV5-1 and TRBJ1-2, is KAGVTQTPRYLIKTRGQQVTLSCSPISGHRSVSWYQQTPGQGLQFLFEYFSETQRNKGNFPGRFSGRQFSNSRSEMNVSTLELGDSALYLCASSFSSNYGYTFGSGTRLTVV.

The chain carries TRBV6-1 and TRBJ2-2, with 7 bases matching TRBD1. Germline loops: CDR1 MNHNS, CDR2 SASEGT. With V trimmed by 8 bases and J by 2 bases, 5 bases remained unmatched. CDR3 size: 14 residues. The CDR3 region has the DNA TGTGCCAGCCACAGGGGACCCAACACCGGGGAGCTGTTTTTT. Its protein is CASHRGPNTGELFF.

J is TRBJ1-2 and V is TRBV30; D not certain. The CDR3 consists of 13 residues. Per the germline V gene, CDR1 is GTSNPN and CDR2 is SVGIG (reference sequence). With 1 base removed from V and 8 bases from J, the gap between germline ends came to 14 bases. This CDR3 is CAWSGGGRWGYTF. The CDR3 DNA reads as TGTGCCTGGAGTGGAGGCGGCCGTTGGGGCTACACCTTC. The whole variable domain, remainder taken from reference TRBV30 and TRBJ1-2, is SQTIHQWPATLVQPVGSPLSLECTVEGTSNPNLYWYRQAAGRGLQLLFYSVGIGQISSEVPQNLSASRPQDRQFILSSKKLLLSDSGFYLCAWSGGGRWGYTFGSGTRLTVV.